The entry below describes one T cell receptor beta chain. The V end was cut by 0 bases, the J end by 4 bases, with 13 bases between. The CDR3 has 16 amino acids. Germline V lookup: CDR1 MNHEY, CDR2 SVGAGI. The source of the sample is a study of blood T cell repertoires in COVID-19. On the study more broadly: Whether acute or convalescent, the COVID-19 samples came from the United States, Italy and Spain.

Data came from immunoSEQ multiplex PCR; TCRdb stores just in-frame clones and leaves some out. The data contain about 28,000 clones, roughly nine tenths of them seen just once; the ten biggest clones take up 9% to 9.5%. The sequence derives from a human donor in a cohort sampled during active COVID-19. The gene calls are TRBV6-5 and TRBJ1-5; D possibly corresponds to TRBD1 (5 bases). What was sequenced was peripheral blood. This CDR3 reads CASSYSLGGLNQPQHF. Written as DNA, the CDR3 is TGTGCCAGCAGTTACTCTCTCGGGGGACTAAATCAGCCCCAGCATTTT.